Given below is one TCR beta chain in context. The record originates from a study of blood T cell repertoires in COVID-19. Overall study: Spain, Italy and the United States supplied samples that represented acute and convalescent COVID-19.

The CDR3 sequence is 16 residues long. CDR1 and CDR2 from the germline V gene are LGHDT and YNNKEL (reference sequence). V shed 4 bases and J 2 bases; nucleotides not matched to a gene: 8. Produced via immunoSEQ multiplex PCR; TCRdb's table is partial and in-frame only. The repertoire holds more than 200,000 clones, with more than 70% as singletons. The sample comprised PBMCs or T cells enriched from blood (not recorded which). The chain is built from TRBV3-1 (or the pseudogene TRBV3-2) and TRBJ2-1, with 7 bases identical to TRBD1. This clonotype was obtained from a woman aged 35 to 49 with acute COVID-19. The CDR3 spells CASSRQGRGPYNEQFF. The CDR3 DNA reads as TGTGCCAGCAGCCGACAGGGTAGGGGCCCCTACAATGAGCAGTTCTTC.